A single sample is the source of the 22 T cell receptor beta chains below, sequenced in a study of CD8+ T cells in alopecia areata. The sequencing template was cDNA reverse transcribed from extracted RNA. Only in-frame clones appear in the TCRdb table, and some are missing; sequencing was by immunoSEQ multiplex PCR. The repertoire holds a few hundred thousand clones, with less than 45% as singletons. Treatment reported: oral pan-JAK inhibitor, 5-10 mg twice daily. Sequenced material: CD4+ T cells sorted from blood, taken at roughly week 30, from a patient treated with tofacitinib. The receptors were sampled from a human donor with alopecia areata.

This clone has at least ten counts. This chain connects TRBV7-2 to TRBJ2-6; D may correspond to TRBD1 or TRBD2 (5 bases each). The ends were cut back, 3 bases at V and 0 bases at J, with 6 bases in the middle. This CDR3 comprises 15 residues. In germline, CDR1 is SGHTA, CDR2 FQGNSA. CDR3 sequence: CASSFGGSGANVLTF. Here the CDR3 DNA reads TGTGCCAGCAGCTTTGGGGGCTCTGGGGCCAACGTCCTGACTTTC.

This clone has a handful of counts. The rearrangement links TRBV6-1 to TRBJ2-3, with D perhaps TRBD1 (6 bases). V dropped 2 bases and J dropped 12 bases, with 18 bases sitting between them. Germline loops: CDR1 MNHNS, CDR2 SASEGT. The CDR3 consists of 14 residues. CDR3 bases: TGTGCCAGCAGTGAATCCCTCCCAGGGGATCTCCAGTATTTT. Protein: CASSESLPGDLQYF.

This clone showed up just a few times. The rearrangement joins TRBV7-9 to TRBJ2-5; D is undetermined. Trimming took 5 bases from V and 2 from J, leaving 12 bases between them. CDR1 is SEHNR, CDR2 FQNEAQ, per germline (reference sequence). The CDR3 extends over 14 amino acids. The CDR3 region is CASSRKAEQETQYF. CDR3 in DNA: TGTGCCAGCAGCCGGAAGGCGGAACAAGAGACCCAGTACTTC.

This chain uses TRBV30 with TRBJ1-1; no definite D call. Trimming stripped 4 bases from V and 1 base from J, with 16 bases between. The CDR3 consists of 15 residues. Germline assignment: CDR1 GTSNPN and CDR2 SVGIG (reference sequence). CDR3 amino acids: CAWMVRLDSNTEAFF. In nucleotides, the CDR3 is TGTGCCTGGATGGTACGCCTGGACTCGAACACTGAAGCTTTCTTT.

The chain recombines TRBV4-1 with TRBJ2-1; 9 bases match TRBD1. CDR3 size: 13 residues. Germline CDR1 MGHRA, CDR2 YSYEKL. The V and J ends lost 6 bases and 6 bases, in that order; junction bases with no gene match: 3. The CDR3 protein is CASRRTGANEQFF. The CDR3 DNA is TGCGCCAGCAGGCGGACAGGGGCCAATGAGCAGTTCTTC.

This chain links TRBV12-5 with TRBJ1-1, with 8 bases identical to TRBD1. Germline V lookup: CDR1 LGHNT, CDR2 FRNRAP. V lost 1 base to trimming and J lost 2 bases; unmatched junction nucleotides: 3. The CDR3 contains 15 residues. CDR3 sequence: CASGLAGQGNTEAFF. CDR3 DNA: TGTGCTAGTGGTTTGGCCGGACAGGGCAACACTGAAGCTTTCTTT.

The chain recombines TRBV5-1 with TRBJ2-7; 12 bases are a match to TRBD2. After removal of 4 bases from V and 1 base from J, the junction contained 6 bases not matched to a gene. Per germline, CDR1 SGHRS and CDR2 YFSETQ. This CDR3 comprises 16 residues. In DNA form, the CDR3 reads TGCGCCAGCAGCGTAACTAGCGGGAGGTCTTCCTACGAGCAGTACTTC. Translating it yields CASSVTSGRSSYEQYF.

This clone has more than one count but fewer than ten. This chain joins TRBV30 and TRBJ2-7, with 10 positions matching TRBD2. Germline CDR1 and CDR2: GTSNPN and SVGIG (reference sequence). The CDR3 covers 14 residues. V dropped 4 bases and J dropped 6; count of bases not matched to a gene: 9. CDR3 DNA sequence: TGTGCCTGGAAAGGACTAGCGGTGGGCGGCGAGCAGTACTTC. Residues: CAWKGLAVGGEQYF. The whole variable domain, remainder taken from reference TRBV30 and TRBJ2-7, is SQTIHQWPATLVQPVGSPLSLECTVEGTSNPNLYWYRQAAGRGLQLLFYSVGIGQISSEVPQNLSASRPQDRQFILSSKKLLLSDSGFYLCAWKGLAVGGEQYFGPGTRLTVT.

This clone was counted between two and nine times. The chain joins TRBV28 to TRBJ2-7, with D unclear. Germline values: CDR1 MDHEN, CDR2 SYDVKM. This CDR3 has 12 amino acids. Trimming stripped 5 bases from V and 3 bases from J, with 8 bases between. The DNA of the CDR3 is TGTGCCAGCAGTCCCCCGGGCTACGAGCAGTACTTC. This sequence encodes CASSPPGYEQYF.

J is TRBJ1-2 and V is TRBV25-1; D is possibly TRBD1 (5 bases). In germline, CDR1 is MGHDK, CDR2 SYGVNS. The CDR3 is 16 amino acids. The ends were cut back, 4 bases at V and 6 bases at J, with 21 bases in the middle. The chain's CDR3 is CASSAAGKGYGDGYTF. The CDR3 DNA reads TGTGCCAGCAGTGCCGCAGGGAAGGGCTATGGGGATGGCTACACCTTC.

This clone has a handful of counts. This chain links TRBV29-1 with TRBJ2-3; TRBD2 aligns across 9 bases. The CDR3 totals 14 residues. In germline, CDR1 is SQVTM, CDR2 ANQGSEA. With 8 bases clipped from V and 5 bases from J, the junction kept 11 bases outside the gene matches. As DNA, the CDR3 is TGCAGCACAAGAGCGGGGGGCGGTGGAGATACGCAGTATTTT. Translation: CSTRAGGGGDTQYF.

The chain combines TRBV19 with TRBJ1-5; TRBD1 matches at 7 bases. There are 13 residues in the CDR3. The V segment lost 6 bases and the J segment 5 bases; nucleotides outside the gene matches: 4. The germline V gene encodes CDR1 LNHDA and CDR2 SQIVND (reference sequence). In DNA form, the CDR3 reads TGTGCCAGTAGCACCCAGGGGGATCAGCCCCAGCATTTT. This sequence encodes CASSTQGDQPQHF.

This clone was detected only a few times. CDR3 DNA: TGTGCCAGTAGTATCCGGGCTAGCGGGAGGGCCCCAGATACGCAGTATTTT. This sequence encodes CASSIRASGRAPDTQYF. The genes are TRBV19 and TRBJ2-3, with 12 bases that match TRBD2. CDR3 length equals 17 residues. Germline trimming cut 3 bases from V and 4 bases from J; bases unmatched to any gene: 8. Germline V gene data show CDR1 as LNHDA and CDR2 as SQIVND (reference sequence).

This chain connects TRBV28 to TRBJ2-7; D not resolved. The CDR3 is 11 amino acids. The germline CDR1 and CDR2 sequences are MDHEN and SYDVKM. The V and J ends lost 5 bases and 3 bases respectively, with 5 bases between them. The CDR3 region has the DNA TGTGCCAGCAGTGGGATCTACGAGCAGTACTTC. Amino acid sequence: CASSGIYEQYF.

This clone was counted only a few times. This chain links TRBV29-1 with TRBJ2-3; perhaps D is TRBD1 or TRBD2 (6 bases each). The CDR3 contains 18 residues. Germline V gene lookup returns CDR1 SQVTM and CDR2 ANQGSEA. The ends were cut back, 6 bases at V and 2 bases at J, with 27 bases in the middle. The CDR3 bases are TGCAGCGTCCGCGTTGGAGGGGCCGGGGGCACCTTCACAGATACGCAGTATTTT. It is translated as CSVRVGGAGGTFTDTQYF.

The V gene is TRBV6-1, the J gene TRBJ1-6; D not resolved. The ends were cut back, 6 bases at V and 10 bases at J, with 13 bases in the middle. The CDR3 has 13 residues. Germline V gene lookup returns CDR1 MNHNS and CDR2 SASEGT. The DNA of the CDR3 is TGTGCCAGCAGGGCACAATCCGAGTCACCCCTCCACTTT. Its translation: CASRAQSESPLHF.

V usage is TRBV4-2 and J usage is TRBJ2-1; possibly TRBD2 for D (6 bases). This CDR3 is built from 18 residues. The germline V and J ends were trimmed by 4 bases and 0 bases, with 19 bases remaining between them. CDR1 is LGHNA, CDR2 YNFKEQ, per germline. CDR3: CASSPIGDSETSYNEQFF. CDR3 coding DNA: TGTGCCAGCAGCCCGATTGGGGACTCCGAAACCTCCTACAATGAGCAGTTCTTC.

This clone was counted ten times or more. Other DNA sequences from this sample encode an identical CDR3 as well. The chain carries TRBV7-2 and TRBJ2-3, with 10 nucleotides matching TRBD2. Germline CDR1 SGHTA, CDR2 FQGNSA. CDR3 length: 16 residues. Trimming removed 1 base from V and 1 base from J; junction bases left unmatched: 2. This CDR3 reads CASSLVGTSGTDTQYF. The CDR3 coding sequence is TGTGCCAGCAGCTTAGTGGGGACTAGCGGCACAGATACGCAGTATTTT.

This clone was picked up a small number of times. The genes are TRBV9 and TRBJ1-2; the match to TRBD1 covers 7 bases. V trimming: 4 bases; J trimming: 0 bases; junction bases outside the gene matches: 6. Germline assignment: CDR1 SGDLS and CDR2 YYNGEE. This CDR3 contains 15 residues. In DNA form, the CDR3 reads TGTGCCAGCAGCACACAGGGGCGAACTAACTATGGCTACACCTTC. Protein product: CASSTQGRTNYGYTF.

The chain uses TRBV5-1 and TRBJ2-3; D is unclear. Germline V gene lookup returns CDR1 SGHRS and CDR2 YFSETQ. This CDR3 region has 13 residues. The V end lost 1 base, the J end lost 6 bases, and 9 bases lay between the germline ends. Written as DNA, the CDR3 is TGCGCCAGCAGCTTGCATCGTGGGGATACGCAGTATTTT. This codes for CASSLHRGDTQYF. Variable domain in full (rest from reference TRBV5-1 and TRBJ2-3): KAGVTQTPRYLIKTRGQQVTLSCSPISGHRSVSWYQQTPGQGLQFLFEYFSETQRNKGNFPGRFSGRQFSNSRSEMNVSTLELGDSALYLCASSLHRGDTQYFGPGTRLTVL.

The chain joins TRBV18 to TRBJ1-1; no definite D call. The CDR3 length is 13 residues. The germline V gene has CDR1 KGHSH and CDR2 LQKENI. V shed 3 bases and J shed 1 base, with 6 bases lying between them. The CDR3 DNA follows: TGTGCCAGCTCACCTTTCCAGAACACTGAAGCTTTCTTT. Translating gives CASSPFQNTEAFF.

This clone occurred a few times. The same CDR3 can be traced to other DNA sequences in this sample. The chain combines TRBV6-6 with TRBJ2-5; 10 bases are shared with TRBD2. The CDR3 is 16 residues long. The ends lost 5 bases at V and 1 base at J; junction bases unmatched: 7. In germline, CDR1 is MNHNY, CDR2 SVGAGI (reference sequence). In nucleotides, the CDR3 is TGTGCCAGCAGTCAGCTAGCGGGAGCAATCCAAGAGACCCAGTACTTC. Amino acid sequence: CASSQLAGAIQETQYF.